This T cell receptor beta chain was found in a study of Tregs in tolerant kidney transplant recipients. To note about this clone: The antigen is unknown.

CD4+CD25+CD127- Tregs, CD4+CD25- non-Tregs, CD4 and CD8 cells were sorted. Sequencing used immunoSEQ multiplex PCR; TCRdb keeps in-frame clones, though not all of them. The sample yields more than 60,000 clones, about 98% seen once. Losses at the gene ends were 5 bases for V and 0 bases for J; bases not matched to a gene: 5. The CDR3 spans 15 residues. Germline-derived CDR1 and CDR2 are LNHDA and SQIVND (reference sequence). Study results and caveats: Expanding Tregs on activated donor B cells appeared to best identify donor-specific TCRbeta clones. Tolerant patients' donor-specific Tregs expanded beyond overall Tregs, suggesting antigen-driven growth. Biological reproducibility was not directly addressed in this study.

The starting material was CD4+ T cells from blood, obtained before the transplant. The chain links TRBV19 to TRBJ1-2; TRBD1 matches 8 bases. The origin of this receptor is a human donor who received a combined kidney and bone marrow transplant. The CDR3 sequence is CASSPRDRPNYGYTF. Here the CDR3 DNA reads TGTGCCAGTAGTCCGAGGGACAGGCCTAACTATGGCTACACCTTC.